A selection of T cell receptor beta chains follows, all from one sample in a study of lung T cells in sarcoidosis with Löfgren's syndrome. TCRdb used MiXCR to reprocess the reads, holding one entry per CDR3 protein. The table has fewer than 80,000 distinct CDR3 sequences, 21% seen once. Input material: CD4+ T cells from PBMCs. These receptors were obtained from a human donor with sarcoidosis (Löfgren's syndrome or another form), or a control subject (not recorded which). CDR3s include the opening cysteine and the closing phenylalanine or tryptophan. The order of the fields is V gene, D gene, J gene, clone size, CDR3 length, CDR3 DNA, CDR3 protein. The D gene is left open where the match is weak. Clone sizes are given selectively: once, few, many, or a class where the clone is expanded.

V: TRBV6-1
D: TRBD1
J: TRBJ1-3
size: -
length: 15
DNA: TGTGCCATCAGCCCGGGACAGGGGGCTGGAAACACCATATATTTT
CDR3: CAISPGQGAGNTIYF

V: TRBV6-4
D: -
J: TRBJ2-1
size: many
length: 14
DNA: TGTGCCAGCAAACGGGACGGTTCCTACAATGAGCAGTTCTTC
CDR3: CASKRDGSYNEQFF

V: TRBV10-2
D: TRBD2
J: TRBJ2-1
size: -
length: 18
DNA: TGCGCCAGCAGTGATTATAGGACTAGCGGGGGGGTGTACAATGAGCAGTTCTTC
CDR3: CASSDYRTSGGVYNEQFF

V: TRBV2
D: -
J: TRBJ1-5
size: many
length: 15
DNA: TGTGCCAGCAGAAGACAGACAGGAGAGGGGCAGCCCCAGCATTTT
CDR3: CASRRQTGEGQPQHF

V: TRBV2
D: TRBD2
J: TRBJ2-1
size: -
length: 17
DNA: TGTGCCAGCAGTGGAGACTATAGCGGGGGGCCTGCAAATGAGCAGTTCTTC
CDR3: CASSGDYSGGPANEQFF

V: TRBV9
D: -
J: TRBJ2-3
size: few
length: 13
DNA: TGTGCCAGCAGCGTAGGGCAGGGTGATACGCAGTATTTT
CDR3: CASSVGQGDTQYF

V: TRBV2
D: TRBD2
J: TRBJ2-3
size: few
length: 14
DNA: TGTGCCAGCGCCCCTAGCGGGACTACAGATACGCAGTATTTT
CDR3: CASAPSGTTDTQYF

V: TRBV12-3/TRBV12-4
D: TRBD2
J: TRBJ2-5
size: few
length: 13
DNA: TGTGCCAGCACGCGGGAGCACAAGGGCACCCAGTACTTC
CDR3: CASTREHKGTQYF

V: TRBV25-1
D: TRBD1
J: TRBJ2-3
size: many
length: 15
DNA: TGTGCCAGCAGTGAAAGGGGACAGAGCACAGATACGCAGTATTTT
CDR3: CASSERGQSTDTQYF

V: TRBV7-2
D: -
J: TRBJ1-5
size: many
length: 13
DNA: TGTGCCAGCAGCTCACATCCGGGGCAGCCCCAGCATTTT
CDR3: CASSSHPGQPQHF

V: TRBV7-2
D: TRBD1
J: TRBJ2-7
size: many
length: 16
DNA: TGTGCCAGCAGCTCGGGACAGGGGGCAGGTCGCTACGAGCAGTACTTC
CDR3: CASSSGQGAGRYEQYF

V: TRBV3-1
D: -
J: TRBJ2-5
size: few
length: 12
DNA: TGTGCCAGCAGCCAAGAAGGAAAGACCCAGTACTTC
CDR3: CASSQEGKTQYF

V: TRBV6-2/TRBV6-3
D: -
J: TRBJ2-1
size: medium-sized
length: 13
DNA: TGTGCCAGTCGGGGGGACAGTTACAATGAGCAGTTCTTC
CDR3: CASRGDSYNEQFF

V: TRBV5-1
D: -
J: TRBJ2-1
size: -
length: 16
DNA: TGCGCCAGCAGCGGAGCCCCGGGGAGCTCCCACAATGAGCAGTTCTTC
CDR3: CASSGAPGSSHNEQFF

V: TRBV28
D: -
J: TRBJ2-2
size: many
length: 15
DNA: TGTGCCAGCAGTTTATCCAGGGGCGGAGGCGGGGAGCTGTTTTTT
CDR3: CASSLSRGGGGELFF

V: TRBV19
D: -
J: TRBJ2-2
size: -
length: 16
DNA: TGTGCCAGTAGTATCCGACAGTTGGTAGCCACCGGGGAGCTGTTTTTT
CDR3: CASSIRQLVATGELFF

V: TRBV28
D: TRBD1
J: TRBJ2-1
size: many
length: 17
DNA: TGTGCCAGCAGTTCACCCGGGGCGGGACAGGGGAGCAATGAGCAGTTCTTC
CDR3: CASSSPGAGQGSNEQFF

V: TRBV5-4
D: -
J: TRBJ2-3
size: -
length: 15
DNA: TGTGCCAGCAGCTTTGAGGGTCCTAGCACAGATACGCAGTACTTT
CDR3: CASSFEGPSTDTQYF

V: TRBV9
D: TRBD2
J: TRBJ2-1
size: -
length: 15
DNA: TGTGCCAGCAGTCTACTAGCGGGGGCCTCCTATGAGCAGTTCTTC
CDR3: CASSLLAGASYEQFF

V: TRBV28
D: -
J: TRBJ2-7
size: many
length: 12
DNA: TGTGCCAGCAGTACTGGGGGACGGGAGCAGTACTTC
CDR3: CASSTGGREQYF

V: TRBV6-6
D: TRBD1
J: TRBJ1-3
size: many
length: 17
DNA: TGTGCCAGCAGTTACTCGTGGACAGGGTCTGGTGGAAACACCATATATTTT
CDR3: CASSYSWTGSGGNTIYF

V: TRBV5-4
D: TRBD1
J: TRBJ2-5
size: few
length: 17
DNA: TGTGCCAGCAGCTTGGGCCCGTGGACAGGGGGTATGGAGACCCAGTACTTC
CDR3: CASSLGPWTGGMETQYF

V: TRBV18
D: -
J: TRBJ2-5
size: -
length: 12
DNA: TGTGCCAGCTCACCAAGCCAAGAGACCCAGTACTTC
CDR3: CASSPSQETQYF

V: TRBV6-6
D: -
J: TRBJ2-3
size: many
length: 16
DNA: TGTGCCAGCAGTTACTCGGGGGCAGGGGGCACAGATACGCAGTATTTT
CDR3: CASSYSGAGGTDTQYF

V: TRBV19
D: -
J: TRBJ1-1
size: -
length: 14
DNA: TGTGCCAGTAGTAGAGGGCAGCAATACACTGAAGCTTTCTTT
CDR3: CASSRGQQYTEAFF

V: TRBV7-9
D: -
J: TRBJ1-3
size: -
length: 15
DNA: TGTGCCAGCAGCTTAGGACACGGCTCTGGAAACACCATATATTTT
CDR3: CASSLGHGSGNTIYF

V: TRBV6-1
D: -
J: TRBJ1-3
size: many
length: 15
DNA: TGTGCCAGCAGTGCGGGGGGGAACTCTGGAAACACCATATATTTT
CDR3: CASSAGGNSGNTIYF

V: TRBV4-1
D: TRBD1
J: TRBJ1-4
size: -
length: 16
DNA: TGCGCCAGCAGCCTAAGGACCTTAGACAGGGAGGAAAAACTGTTTTTT
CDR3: CASSLRTLDREEKLFF

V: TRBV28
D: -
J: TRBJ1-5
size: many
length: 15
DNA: TGTGCCAGCAGTTCCCCAGGGGCTGGGTATCAGCCCCAGCATTTT
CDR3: CASSSPGAGYQPQHF

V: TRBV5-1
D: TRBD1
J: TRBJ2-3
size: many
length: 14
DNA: TGCGCCAGCCGATTACAGGGGACCACAGATACGCAGTATTTT
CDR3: CASRLQGTTDTQYF

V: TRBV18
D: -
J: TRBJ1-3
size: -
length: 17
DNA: TGTGCCAGCTCACCACCGGTTGGGCAGGGGAACTCGTACACCATATATTTT
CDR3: CASSPPVGQGNSYTIYF

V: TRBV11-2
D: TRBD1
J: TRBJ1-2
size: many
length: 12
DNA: TGTGCCAGCAGCCTTACAGGGGGAGGCTACACCTTC
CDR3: CASSLTGGGYTF

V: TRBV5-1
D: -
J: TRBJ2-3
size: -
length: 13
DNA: TGCGCCAGCAGCTTGGGAGCGGCAGATACGCAGTATTTT
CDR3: CASSLGAADTQYF

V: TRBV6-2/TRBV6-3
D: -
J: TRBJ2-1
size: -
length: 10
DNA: TGTGCCAGCGCGGGGAGTGAGCAGTTCTTC
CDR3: CASAGSEQFF

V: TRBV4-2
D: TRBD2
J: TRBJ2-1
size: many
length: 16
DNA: TGTGCCAGCAGCCAAGTCGGAGCGGGGGGCCATGGTGAGCAGTTCTTC
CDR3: CASSQVGAGGHGEQFF

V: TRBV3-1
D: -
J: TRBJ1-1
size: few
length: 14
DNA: TGTGCCAGCAGCCAAGATACAGGGAGGGCTGAAGCTTTCTTT
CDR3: CASSQDTGRAEAFF

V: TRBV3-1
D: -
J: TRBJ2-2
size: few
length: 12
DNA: TGTGCCAGCAGCTTTTTCACCGGGGAGCTGTTTTTT
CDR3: CASSFFTGELFF

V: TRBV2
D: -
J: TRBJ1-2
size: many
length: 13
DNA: TGTGCCAGCAGTATACAGGGAGACTATGGCTACACCTTC
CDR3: CASSIQGDYGYTF

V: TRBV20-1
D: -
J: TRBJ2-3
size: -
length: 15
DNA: TGCAGTGCTGGACGTGGTCTCCTAGGCACAGGTACGCAGTATTTT
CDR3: CSAGRGLLGTGTQYF

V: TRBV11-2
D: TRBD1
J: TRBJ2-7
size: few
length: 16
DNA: TGTGCCAGCAGCTCAGGGCTCGGGACAGACTCCTACGAGCAGTACTTC
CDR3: CASSSGLGTDSYEQYF

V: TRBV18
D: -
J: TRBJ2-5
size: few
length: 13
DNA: TGTGCCAGCTCGCCAGGGAGCCAAGAGACCCAGTACTTC
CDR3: CASSPGSQETQYF

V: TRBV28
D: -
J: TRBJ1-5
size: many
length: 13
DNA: TGTGCCAGCAGGATAGATAGCAATCAGCCCCAGCATTTT
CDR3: CASRIDSNQPQHF

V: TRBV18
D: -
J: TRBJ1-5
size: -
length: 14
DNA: TGTGCCAGCTCACCATCCCGGGGCAATCAGCCCCAGCATTTT
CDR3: CASSPSRGNQPQHF

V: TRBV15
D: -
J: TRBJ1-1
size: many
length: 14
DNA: TGTGCCACCAGCAGCGACAGGATAATGACTGAAGCTTTCTTT
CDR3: CATSSDRIMTEAFF

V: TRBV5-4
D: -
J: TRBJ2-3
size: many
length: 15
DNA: TGTGCCAGCAGCTTGGCTATTGGGGGCACAGATACGCAGTATTTT
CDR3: CASSLAIGGTDTQYF

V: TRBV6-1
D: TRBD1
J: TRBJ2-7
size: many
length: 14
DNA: TGTGCCAGCAGTACCCGGGACAGGGTCGGCGAGCAGTACTTC
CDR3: CASSTRDRVGEQYF

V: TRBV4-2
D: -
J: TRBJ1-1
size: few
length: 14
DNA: TGTGCCAGCAGCCTTACCGACAGGAACACTGAAGCTTTCTTT
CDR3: CASSLTDRNTEAFF

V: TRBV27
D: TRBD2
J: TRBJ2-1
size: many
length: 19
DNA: TGTGCCAGCAGTTTCTCACCCTATTCGACTAGCGGGAGATTCAATGAGCAGTTCTTC
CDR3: CASSFSPYSTSGRFNEQFF

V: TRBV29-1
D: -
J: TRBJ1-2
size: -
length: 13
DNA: TGCAGCGTAGGGACAAGAGCTAACTATGGCTACACCTTC
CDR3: CSVGTRANYGYTF